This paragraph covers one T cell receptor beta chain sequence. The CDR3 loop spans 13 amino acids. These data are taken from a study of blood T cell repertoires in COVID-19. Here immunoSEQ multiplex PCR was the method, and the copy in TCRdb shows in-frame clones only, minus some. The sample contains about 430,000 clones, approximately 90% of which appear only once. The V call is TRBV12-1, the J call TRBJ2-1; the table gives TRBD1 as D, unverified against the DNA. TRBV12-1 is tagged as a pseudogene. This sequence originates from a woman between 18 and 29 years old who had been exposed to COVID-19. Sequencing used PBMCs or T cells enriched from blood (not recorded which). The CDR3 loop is CASSPGQNNEQFF. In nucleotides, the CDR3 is TGTGCCAGCAGCCCGGGACAGAACAATGAGCAGTTCTTC.